This T cell receptor beta chain was sequenced for a study of blood T cell repertoires in COVID-19. Study-level information: Samples representing acute and convalescent COVID-19 were sourced from the United States, Italy and Spain. Sources were T cells, B-cell-depleted T cells, or PBMCs; the material itself was cDNA or gDNA.

Participant-reported clinical history was the basis for cohort assignment. This CDR3 spans 15 amino acids. Deletions cut 4 bases from V and 7 bases from J, with 15 bases between. Germline lookup yields CDR1 SGHRS and CDR2 YFSETQ. Authors' processing steps: By means of reference gene primer amplification, nucleated cell counts were estimated. Clones were sequenced by immunoSEQ multiplex PCR, and TCRdb holds only the in-frame ones, with some missing. That table supplies the V and J calls and clone size; D and trimming were determined from the DNA. The sample records approximately 280,000 clones, roughly 85% being singletons.

The chain employs TRBV5-1 and TRBJ1-6, with TRBD1 as a possible D gene (6 bases). Sequencing was carried out using PBMCs or T cells enriched from blood (not recorded which). This TCR was recovered from a woman aged 45 to 65 who had recovered from COVID-19. CDR3 in amino acids: CASSPGGATNSPLHF. CDR3 bases: TGCGCCAGCAGCCCTGGGGGCGCCACCAATTCACCCCTCCACTTT.